This TCR beta chain was sequenced for a study of blood T cells in healthy people across ages (dated by TCRdb to between 2014 and 2017). About the full investigation: In model experiments, roughly one uniquely barcoded TCR beta cDNA molecule per two T cells was captured by template switching. To track age-related changes in TCR beta repertoire diversity, the study relied on deep sequencing normalized with unique cDNA molecular identifiers. Using the same blood draw, the study looked at two additional independent replicas of 1 million unique cDNA reads for two donors, one aged 18 to 30 and the other aged 80 or older. The donors were divided into four age groups: young (average about 15 years), middle-aged (around 41), aged (approximately 62) and long-lived (roughly 86). To avoid experimental bias, donors of different ages were randomly spread across the sequencing lanes. Study-wide findings and limitations: The CMV infection status of donors was not known, potentially confounding age-related changes in expanded clonotypes. As age increased, observed TCR beta diversity per million T cells dropped in a roughly linear way, and a significant reduction was already evident by age 40. Conclusive comparison of naive and antigen-experienced compartments was prevented by the profiling of bulk unsorted PBMCs. Estimates of total diversity from one million sequenced T cells were regarded as lower bounds and underestimates. There was a strong correlation between observed TCR beta diversity and the percentage of naive T cells measured by flow cytometry. Compared with the aged group, the long-lived group had more naive CD4+ T cells, fewer expanded clones and increased TCR diversity, suggesting age selection.

Systemically healthy Caucasian individuals from Russia, about 38 in total and aged about 6 to 95 years, were included as donors. Each donor gave approximately 10 milliliters of peripheral blood, collected into EDTA-treated Vacutainer tubes. PBMCs were isolated by Ficoll-Paque density-gradient centrifugation, with at least 6.5 million obtained per sample. Trizol reagent was used to extract total RNA from the PBMCs, yielding at least 6 micrograms per sample. For every donor, flow cytometry on a PBMC aliquot measured the percentage of naive CD45RAhigh/CD27high T cells. The library was produced with 5' RACE. The sequencer was an Illumina HiSeq 2500. A second PCR of about 6 to 12 cycles was run with a J-beta primer mix and a sample-barcoded 5' primer. Each TCR beta cDNA molecule received a unique molecular identifier from a template-switch 5' adaptor carrying 12 random nucleotides. Each sample yielded at least 3 million CDR3-containing paired-end reads. The Mint cDNA synthesis kit, primed by a TRBC-specific oligonucleotide, was used to synthesize first-strand cDNA from all RNA. Following uracil-DNA glycosylase treatment, a first 18-cycle PCR with universal primers M1SS and BC2_uni_R was performed on all cDNA. The paper's data handling went like this. For normalization, 1 million high-quality reads, each with a distinct molecular identifier, were randomly selected from each sample. Reads sharing molecular identifiers were discarded rather than binned into consensus sequences. MiTCR, with a Q25 quality threshold and the strictest error-elimination algorithm, was used for CDR3 identification, clonotype clustering and error correction. A nonparametric unseen species model with Euler transformation was used to estimate lower-bound total TCR beta diversity. TCRdb itself trimmed the public reads at Q25 with fastp, ran MiXCR and retained productive beta chains. Each entry is one CDR3 protein sequence, shown with its most common DNA and genes. Clone size and V and J calls follow TCRdb, not the original study. For this sample there are roughly 680,000 distinct CDR3 sequences; about 50% appear just once. The top ten hold approximately 13% of the sample.

Trimming at the junction amounts to 1 base on V and 3 bases on J, and the germline ends lie 13 bases apart. There are 15 amino acids in the CDR3, from cysteine to phenylalanine inclusive. Here the CDR3 DNA is all that survives: 45 bases in frame from base 1. Reading the germline V gene gives CDR1 KGHSH and CDR2 LQKENI. This clonotype was recorded many times. Its antigen is not yet known. Base-call qualities are not available, and no considerably larger clone is one nucleotide away. Input material: blood. The receptor was isolated from a woman aged 80 or over in good health. The V and J segments used are TRBV18 and TRBJ2-7; the D segment could be TRBD1, given 5 matching bases. The nucleotides are TGTGCCAGCTCACCACGCAGGGTCTGGGACTACGAGCAGTACTTC. Translation gives CASSPRRVWDYEQYF. Reference TRBV18 and TRBJ2-7 proteins supply the regions before and after the CDR3; the full variable domain is: NAGVMQNPRHLVRRRGQEARLRCSPMKGHSHVYWYRQLPEEGLKFMVYLQKENIIDESGMPKERFSAEFPKEGPSILRIQQVVRGDSAAYFCASSPRRVWDYEQYFGPGTRLTVT.